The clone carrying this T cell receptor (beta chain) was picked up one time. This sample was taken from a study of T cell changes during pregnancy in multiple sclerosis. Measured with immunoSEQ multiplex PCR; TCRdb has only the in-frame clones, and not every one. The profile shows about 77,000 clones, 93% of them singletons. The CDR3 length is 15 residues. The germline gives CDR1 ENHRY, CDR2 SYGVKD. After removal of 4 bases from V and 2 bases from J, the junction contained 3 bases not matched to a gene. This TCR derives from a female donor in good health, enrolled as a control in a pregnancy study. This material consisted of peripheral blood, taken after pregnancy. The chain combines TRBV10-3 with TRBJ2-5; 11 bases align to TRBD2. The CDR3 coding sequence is TGTGCCATCAGTGGGGGACTAGCGGCACAAGAGACCCAGTACTTC. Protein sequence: CAISGGLAAQETQYF.